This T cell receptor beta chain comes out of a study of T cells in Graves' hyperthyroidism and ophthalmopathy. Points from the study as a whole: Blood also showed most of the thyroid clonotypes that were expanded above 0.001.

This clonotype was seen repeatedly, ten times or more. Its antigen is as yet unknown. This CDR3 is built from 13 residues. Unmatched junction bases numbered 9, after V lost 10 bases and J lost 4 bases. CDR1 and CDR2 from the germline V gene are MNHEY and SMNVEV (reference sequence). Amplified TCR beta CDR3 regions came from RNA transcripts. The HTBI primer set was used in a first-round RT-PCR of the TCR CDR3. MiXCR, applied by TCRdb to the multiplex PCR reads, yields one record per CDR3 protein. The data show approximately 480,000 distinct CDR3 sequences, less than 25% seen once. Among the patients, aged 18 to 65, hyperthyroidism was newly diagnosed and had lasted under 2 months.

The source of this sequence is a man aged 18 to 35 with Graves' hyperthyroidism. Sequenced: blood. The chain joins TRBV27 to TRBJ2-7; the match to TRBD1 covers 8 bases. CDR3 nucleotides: TGTGCCACCGGACAGGGTGTCGGTTACGAGCAGTACTTC. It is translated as CATGQGVGYEQYF.